The T cell receptor (beta chain) described here comes from a study of blood T cell repertoires in COVID-19. At the level of the study: Some COVID-19 samples were acute and others convalescent; all came from the United States, Italy and Spain.

This clone was counted once. Those who participated ranged in age from roughly 18 to 90 years and resided in 20 to 25 US areas. Participants' reported clinical history set cohort assignment. Cohort 3 recovered donors had two negative PCRs, clearance, or symptom resolution. The method was immunoSEQ multiplex PCR; TCRdb's version includes in-frame clones alone and lacks a portion of them. The table lists 250,000 to 300,000 clones, 88% of them singletons. V lost 0 bases to trimming and J lost 5 bases, with 10 bases between them. This CDR3 is 14 amino acids long. Germline values: CDR1 KGHSH, CDR2 LQKENI. The chain uses TRBV18 and TRBJ1-1; D may be TRBD1 (5 bases). The TCR comes from a woman in her twenties or thirties who had recovered from COVID-19. Sequencing was carried out using PBMCs or T cells enriched from blood (not recorded which). The CDR3 nucleotides are TGTGCCAGCTCACCACCTCCAGGGAAAACTGAAGCTTTCTTT. It encodes CASSPPPGKTEAFF.